The entry below gives a single TCR beta chain sequence along with its context. This entry comes from a study of cytomegalovirus exposure and HLA in healthy donors. Deletions cut 1 base from V and 0 bases from J, with 13 bases between. CDR3 length equals 18 residues. Per the germline V gene, CDR1 is SGHTA and CDR2 is FQGTGA. The primer mix had 60 Vbeta and 13 Jbeta primers. Study processing details: An analysis that came later counted some 85 million unique TCR beta chains, 10 million to 11 million shared. Assay: immunoSEQ multiplex PCR; the TCRdb copy retains only in-frame clones and omits some. The V and J calls and the clone size are those of that table, but D and trimming were determined from the DNA. The data hold over 200,000 clones, with 60% to 80% observed a single time.

This TCR derives from a male donor in good health and CMV-seronegative. Sequencing was carried out using PBMCs. This chain joins TRBV7-3 and TRBJ2-6, with a possible D match to TRBD1 (6 bases). CDR3 sequence reads: CASSLRGMGASGANVLTF. The CDR3 DNA sequence: TGTGCCAGCAGCTTAAGGGGTATGGGGGCCTCTGGGGCCAACGTCCTGACTTTC. The full variable domain, in which reference TRBV7-3 and TRBJ2-6 provide the parts outside the CDR3, is GAGVSQTPSNKVTEKGKYVELRCDPISGHTALYWYRQSLGQGPEFLIYFQGTGAADDSGLPNDRFFAVRPEGSVSTLKIQRTERGDSAVYLCASSLRGMGASGANVLTFGAGSRLTVL.